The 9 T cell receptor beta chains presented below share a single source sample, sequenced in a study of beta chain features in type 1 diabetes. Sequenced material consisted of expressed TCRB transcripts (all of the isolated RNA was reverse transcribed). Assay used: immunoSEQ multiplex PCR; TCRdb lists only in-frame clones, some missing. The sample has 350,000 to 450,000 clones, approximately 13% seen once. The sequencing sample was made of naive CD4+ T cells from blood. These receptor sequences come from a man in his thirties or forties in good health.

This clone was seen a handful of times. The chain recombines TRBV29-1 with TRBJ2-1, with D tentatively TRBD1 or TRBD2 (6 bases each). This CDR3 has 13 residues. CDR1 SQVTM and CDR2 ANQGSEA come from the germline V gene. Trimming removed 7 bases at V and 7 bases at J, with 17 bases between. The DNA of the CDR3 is TGCAGCGCACAAAGAGGGGGGCGTAATGAGCAGTTCTTC. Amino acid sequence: CSAQRGGRNEQFF.

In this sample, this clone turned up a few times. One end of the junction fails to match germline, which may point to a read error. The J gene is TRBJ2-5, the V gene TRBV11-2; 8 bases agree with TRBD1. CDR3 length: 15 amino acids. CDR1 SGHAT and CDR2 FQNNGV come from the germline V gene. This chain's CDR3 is CASSLDRGGWETQYF. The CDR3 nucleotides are TGTGCCAGCAGCCTAGACAGGGGAGGTTGGGAGACCCAGTACTTC.

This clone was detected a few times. The CDR3 reads CASKGQPNTEAFF. The DNA of the CDR3 is TGTGCCAGCAAGGGACAGCCAAACACTGAAGCTTTCTTT. V gene TRBV5-6 combines with J gene TRBJ1-1, with TRBD1 matching 7 bases. Trimming at V came to 6 bases and at J to 2 bases, leaving 4 bases not matched to a gene. Per germline, CDR1 SGHDT and CDR2 YYEEEE. The CDR3 runs to 13 residues.

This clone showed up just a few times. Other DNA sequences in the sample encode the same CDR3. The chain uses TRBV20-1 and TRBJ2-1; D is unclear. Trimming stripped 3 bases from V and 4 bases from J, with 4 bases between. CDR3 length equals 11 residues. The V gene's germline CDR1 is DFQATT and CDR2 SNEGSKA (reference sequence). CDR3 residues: CSARNYNEQFF. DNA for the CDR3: TGCAGTGCTAGGAATTACAATGAGCAGTTCTTC.

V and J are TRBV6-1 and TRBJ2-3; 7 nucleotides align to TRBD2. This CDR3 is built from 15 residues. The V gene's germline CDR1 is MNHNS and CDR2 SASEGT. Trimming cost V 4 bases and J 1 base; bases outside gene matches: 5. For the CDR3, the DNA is TGTGCCAGCAGTGTACTAGCGTTGGGCACAGATACGCAGTATTTT. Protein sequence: CASSVLALGTDTQYF.

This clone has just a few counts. CDR3 sequence reads: CASSPFAGTGKLAKNIQYF. The CDR3 region has the DNA TGCGCCAGCAGCCCGTTTGCCGGGACAGGGAAACTAGCCAAAAACATTCAGTACTTC. The rearrangement uses TRBV4-3 and TRBJ2-4; 9 bases map to TRBD1. The CDR3 covers 19 residues. After removal of 4 bases from V and 0 bases from J, the junction contained 13 bases not matched to a gene. Germline V gene sequence: CDR1 LGHNA, CDR2 YSLEER.

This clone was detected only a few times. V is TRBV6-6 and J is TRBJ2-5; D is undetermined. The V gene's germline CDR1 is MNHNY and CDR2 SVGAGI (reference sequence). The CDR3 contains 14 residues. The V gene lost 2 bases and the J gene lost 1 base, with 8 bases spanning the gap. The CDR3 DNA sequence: TGTGCCAGCAGTTACCGGTCAGTCCAAGAGACCCAGTACTTC. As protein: CASSYRSVQETQYF.

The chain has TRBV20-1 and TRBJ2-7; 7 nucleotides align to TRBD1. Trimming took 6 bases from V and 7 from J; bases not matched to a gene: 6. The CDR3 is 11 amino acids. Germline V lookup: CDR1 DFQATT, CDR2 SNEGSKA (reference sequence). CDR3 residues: CSAQRQGEQYF. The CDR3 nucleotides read TGCAGTGCCCAAAGACAGGGAGAGCAGTACTTC.

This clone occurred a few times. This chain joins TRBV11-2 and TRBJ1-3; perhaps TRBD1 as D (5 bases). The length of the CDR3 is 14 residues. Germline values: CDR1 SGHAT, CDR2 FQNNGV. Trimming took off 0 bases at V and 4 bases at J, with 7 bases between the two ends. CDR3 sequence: CASSLETVGNTIYF. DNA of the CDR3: TGTGCCAGCAGCTTAGAGACAGTCGGAAACACCATATATTTT.